This T cell receptor (beta chain) was retrieved from a study of T cell responses to AZD1222 COVID-19 vaccine. The study's findings and limits: In a largely white British group with more females than males, clonal diversity was possibly underestimated. After the peak T cell response, and only then, were repertoires sampled. Vaccine-associated CD4 TCRs ranged over spike, dominating at 160-218 and 743-854.

Germline-derived CDR1 and CDR2 are SGHTS and YDEGEE. The germline V and J ends were trimmed by 3 bases and 0 bases, with 11 bases remaining between them. CDR3 size: 15 residues. This clone was observed once. What it binds is unknown. Only in-frame clones appear in the TCRdb table, and some are missing; sequencing was by immunoSEQ multiplex PCR. The top ten clones hold around 1.9% of a sample with 150,000 or so clones, roughly nine tenths of them seen once. This sample comprised peripheral blood, obtained on day 0 of AZD1222 vaccination. The sequence came from an adult in good health. This chain links TRBV5-8 with TRBJ2-3; no clear D. CDR3 in DNA: TGTGCCAGCAGCTCCCGATACGCCAGCACAGATACGCAGTATTTT. This sequence encodes CASSSRYASTDTQYF.